This is a list of T cell receptor beta chains from one sample in a study of blood T cell repertoires in COVID-19. Profiling relied on immunoSEQ multiplex PCR, and the TCRdb table lists in-frame clones only, not all of them. This table has 40,000 or so clones, approximately 85% appearing once. Specimen: peripheral blood. The receptor source for this set is a middle-aged man with active or convalescent COVID-19. Both conserved end residues are trimmed from each CDR3. Only some rows state a clone size, as once, few, many or a class for expanded clones.

-,TRBV27,ASSLSGTGSNQPQH
-,TRBV7-9,ASSLAEGASYNEQF
-,TRBV29-1,SGLGGKGAHSGELF
-,TRBV29-1,SVVTGEPYNSPLH
-,TRBV18,ASSPSDSGYT
few,TRBV7-9,ASSLAGANTEAF
-,TRBV4-1,ASSQGRQGAGANVLT
once,TRBV19,ASSMGQAPQEPQH
-,TRBV20-1,RPSSGHEAF
-,TRBV7-9,ASSLRTPGETQY
-,TRBV27,ASRPAGAGSPLH
-,TRBV5-1,ASTNGASSYNEQF
-,TRBV2,ASSERTSVTYNEQF
few,TRBV9,ASSPGAGWSGNTIY
-,TRBV11-2,ASSLAGRGSTGELF
few,TRBV29-1,SAQSGTWGYT
few,TRBV11-2,ASSFHRNEQF
few,TRBV4-3,ASSQDIGDRDRVQEY
-,TRBV6-6,ASSHLSGVAQPQH
-,TRBV7-3,ASSLAGTSYNSPLH
-,TRBV12-3/TRBV12-4,ASSLKGQGTQH
-,TRBV6-5,ASSRDRDSPLH
-,TRBV30,AWSVGTGDQPQH
-,TRBV7-2,ASSLLVGPGGETQY
-,TRBV28,ASSPRRGGNTIY
-,TRBV29-1,SVEDLDSGAAF
few,TRBV4-2,ASSQDRIQSEQF
few,TRBV5-1,ASTSSYNSPLH
-,TRBV7-3,ASSPSGSGNTIY
-,TRBV15,ATSKAPSARAGIDEQY
-,TRBV7-3,ASSKDSNEQF
-,TRBV3-1/TRBV3-2,ASSQVRGTQY
-,TRBV4-2,ASSLGLAPKSEQF
-,TRBV6-6,ASSRQGSYGYT
-,TRBV5-4,ASSFVEATEAF
-,TRBV6-1,ASSEGRYTIY
-,TRBV2,ASSPGGAQH
few,TRBV5-1,ASSLDRGPYEQY
-,TRBV6-2/TRBV6-3,ASRPDGQGNYYGYT
-,TRBV5-4,ASSPSSGLPTDTQY
-,TRBV4-1,ASSQAITSAQETQY
-,TRBV5-4,ASSFLRDSAGYT
-,TRBV6-6,ASSYSEISDTQY
-,TRBV4-1,ASSQVFRAETRTDTQY
few,TRBV2,ASSLMGGTGAYEQY
-,TRBV7-9,ASTSSGANVLT
many,TRBV6-1,ASSETRGLGIEQY
-,TRBV5-1,ASSFGTGRETQY
-,TRBV5-1,ASSLDTNQPQH
-,TRBV18,ASSLLEEQY
-,TRBV7-9,ASSSNYGYT
-,TRBV6-2/TRBV6-3,ASSRDRVNLGNEQF
-,TRBV27,ASSFQTGTSGRAGRDTQY
-,TRBV30,AWSDRSSGANVLT
-,TRBV13,ASSPRYEAGPYEQY
-,TRBV4-1,ASSLGRGALNTGELF